This record looks at one TCR beta chain sequence and its context. Antigen specificity is unknown. This PCR relied on a set of 60 Vbeta primers and 13 Jbeta primers. Libraries were prepared by immunoSEQ multiplex PCR; TCRdb keeps only in-frame clonotypes and omits some of them. Its table records around 140,000 clones. The sample is drawn from a study of cytomegalovirus exposure and HLA in healthy donors. Findings and limits, study-wide: Later analysis identified a missense DCLRE1C variant that was linked to TCR beta V- and J-gene trimming.

V trimming: 5 bases; J trimming: 5 bases; junction bases outside the gene matches: 8. The germline CDR1 and CDR2 sequences are LNHDA and SQIVND (reference sequence). The CDR3 spans 16 residues. This TCR derives from a man between 18 and 35 years old in good health and CMV-seronegative. This chain links TRBV19 with TRBJ1-4; 10 nucleotides match TRBD1. The sample was PBMCs. The CDR3 loop reads CASSADPGQGNEKLFF. The CDR3 DNA sequence: TGTGCCAGTAGTGCGGACCCGGGACAGGGGAATGAAAAACTGTTTTTT.